Following are 26 T cell receptor beta chains from one sample sequenced in a study of T cells in women clearing cervical HPV infection. This table comes from immunoSEQ multiplex PCR, and its TCRdb copy is limited to in-frame clones, with some not included. The sample's table shows around 30,000 clones. Sequencing was done on a sample of blood buffy coat. The receptor set was obtained from a woman between 18 and 69 years old with a cervical HPV16 infection that either progressed to CIN3+ or cleared (not recorded which).

Details on this clone: The CDR3 end is not reached by the read, which stops 3 residues before it; the germline J gene fills it in. This chain uses TRBV19 with TRBJ2-3; tentative D call: TRBD1 (5 bases). The CDR3 runs 17 residues. CDR1 and CDR2 (germline): LNHDA, SQIVND (reference sequence). The sequenced part of the CDR3 DNA is TGTGCCAGTAGGAGACCAACAGGTACCTACAGCAATCAGCCG. This encodes CASRRPTGTYSNQP. In full, the CDR3 reads CASRRPTGTYSNQPQYF. Variable domain in full (rest from reference TRBV19 and TRBJ2-3): DGGITQSPKYLFRKEGQNVTLSCEQNLNHDAMYWYRQDPGQGLRLIYYSQIVNDFQKGDIAEGYSVSREKKESFPLTVTSAQKNPTAFYLCASRRPTGTYSNQPQYFGPGTRLTVL.

Remarks on this clone: The CDR3 extends 3 residues past the end of the read, so its final part is completed from the germline J gene. The genes are TRBV20-1 and TRBJ2-3; tentatively, D is TRBD1 (5 bases). V was trimmed by 4 bases and J by 3 bases, leaving 14 bases between them. The CDR3 covers 14 residues. Germline CDR1 reads DFQATT; CDR2 reads SNEGSKA (reference sequence). Partial CDR3 DNA: TGCAGTGCTACCAGACAGTCTTATACAGATACG. This sequence encodes CSATRQSYTDT. From start to end, the CDR3 is CSATRQSYTDTQYF.

Turning to this clone: From the germline J gene comes the end of the CDR3, since the read stops 3 residues before it. This chain links TRBV5-6 with TRBJ2-1; 10 nucleotides align to TRBD2. Germline V gene data show CDR1 as SGHDT and CDR2 as YYEEEE. The CDR3 runs to 14 residues. The V segment lost 2 bases and the J segment 9 bases; nucleotides outside the gene matches: 5. The CDR3 DNA, read in part, is TGTGCCAGCAGCTTAACCGGGACTAGCGCTGAG. The encoded protein is CASSLTGTSAE. The entire CDR3 protein is CASSLTGTSAEQFF.

Comments on this clone: The read ends 3 residues early relative to the CDR3; the germline J gene fills the gap. The chain links TRBV18 to TRBJ2-1, with D maybe TRBD2 (5 bases). V lost 0 bases and J lost 9, with 12 bases in between. Germline assignment: CDR1 KGHSH and CDR2 LQKENI. This CDR3 is built from 14 residues. The part of the CDR3 DNA that was read is TGTGCCAGCTCACCACCTACTAGTAGTGGTGAG. Amino acid sequence: CASSPPTSSGE. The CDR3 in its entirety is CASSPPTSSGEQFF.

Concerning this clone itself: The read terminates 3 residues before the CDR3 end, so the remaining end is supplied by the germline J gene. The chain employs TRBV18 and TRBJ2-4; 9 nucleotides agree with TRBD1. Germline-derived CDR1 and CDR2 are KGHSH and LQKENI. The CDR3 has 12 amino acids. Partial CDR3 DNA: TGTGCCAGCTCACCTGAGGGACAGGGT. This sequence encodes CASSPEGQG. The whole CDR3 reads CASSPEGQGQYF.

Comment on this clone: The CDR3 end is not reached by the read, which stops 3 residues before it; the germline J gene fills it in. The rearrangement uses TRBV11-2 and TRBJ2-3; the D is unclear. Per the germline V gene, CDR1 is SGHAT and CDR2 is FQNNGV. CDR3 length: 15 residues. The sequenced part of the CDR3 DNA is TGTGCCAGCAGCGAAGGGTCGCCCGTGCAAGAGACG. Its protein product is CASSEGSPVQET. From start to end, the CDR3 is CASSEGSPVQETQYF.

Notes on this clone: Sequencing ends 3 residues short of the CDR3 end; the germline J gene provides the rest. V and J are TRBV30 and TRBJ1-1, with D possibly being TRBD1 (6 bases). The CDR3 is made up of 13 amino acids. With 0 bases removed from V and 4 bases from J, the gap between germline ends came to 9 bases. Germline-derived CDR1 and CDR2 are GTSNPN and SVGIG (reference sequence). The CDR3 DNA, read in part, is TGTGCCTGGAGTGTGGGGGGGCCCACTGAA. This sequence encodes CAWSVGGPTE. The CDR3 in its entirety is CAWSVGGPTEAFF.

Notes on this clone: The CDR3 extends 3 residues past the end of the read, so its final part is completed from the germline J gene. This chain uses TRBV7-2 with TRBJ1-1, with a weak D call TRBD1 (5 bases). Germline V CDR1 and CDR2: SGHTA, FQGNSA. The CDR3 is 15 residues long. The germline V and J ends were trimmed by 5 bases and 1 base, with 14 bases remaining between them. The DNA read from the CDR3 is TGTGCCAGCAGCCCAGGGCAGCGCAGGAACACTGAA. Translation gives CASSPGQRRNTE. The full CDR3 is CASSPGQRRNTEAFF.

With respect to this clone: Read sequence stops 3 residues before the CDR3 end, and the germline J gene provides the missing end. The genes are TRBV2 and TRBJ1-2, with D tentatively TRBD1 (6 bases). The CDR3 spans 13 residues. Germline lookup yields CDR1 SNHLY and CDR2 FYNNEI. Trimming took off 8 bases at V and 2 bases at J, with 12 bases between the two ends. Incomplete CDR3 DNA: TGTGCCAGCGCGCAGGGGCCCAACTATGGC. It translates to CASAQGPNYG. The full CDR3 protein reads CASAQGPNYGYTF.

About this clone: The CDR3 extends 3 residues past the end of the read, so its final part is completed from the germline J gene. This chain uses TRBV28 with TRBJ1-6; D gene uncertain. The CDR3 covers 15 residues. Germline CDR1 and CDR2: MDHEN and SYDVKM. The V end was cut by 7 bases, the J end by 0 bases, with 10 bases between. Partial CDR3 DNA: TGTGCCAGCAACCCCCTAAGCTCCTATAATTCACCC. Protein product: CASNPLSSYNSP. The whole CDR3 region reads CASNPLSSYNSPLHF.

CDR3 amino acids: CASSSGQGEAFF. CDR3 DNA (partial): TGCGCCAGCAGCTCCGGACAGGGAGAA. The chain combines TRBV5-1 with TRBJ1-1; 8 nucleotides agree with TRBD1. Coverage ceases 3 residues before the CDR3 finishes, and the germline J gene fills in the end. Germline-derived CDR1 and CDR2 are SGHRS and YFSETQ. The CDR3 extends over 12 amino acids.

With regard to this clone: The read falls 3 residues short of the CDR3 end, and the missing part is taken from the germline J gene. This chain joins TRBV28 and TRBJ2-1, with a possible D match to TRBD1 (5 bases). Germline V lookup: CDR1 MDHEN, CDR2 SYDVKM. This CDR3 is 15 amino acids long. Trimming stripped 2 bases from V and 6 bases from J, with 14 bases between. Incomplete CDR3 DNA: TGTGCCAGCAGTTTACCACAGGTGAGGCCCAATGAG. As protein: CASSLPQVRPNE. The full CDR3 protein is CASSLPQVRPNEQFF. Combining the CDR3 with reference TRBV28 and TRBJ2-1 gives the whole variable domain DVKVTQSSRYLVKRTGEKVFLECVQDMDHENMFWYRQDPGLGLRLIYFSYDVKMKEKGDIPEGYSVSREKKERFSLILESASTNQTSMYLCASSLPQVRPNEQFFGPGTRLTVL.

Concerning this clone: The observed sequence ends 3 residues before the CDR3 terminus, with the missing tail filled in from the germline J gene. V usage is TRBV19 and J usage is TRBJ1-1; D is unclear. Germline-derived CDR1 and CDR2 are LNHDA and SQIVND (reference sequence). The CDR3 covers 13 residues. The V and J ends lost 4 bases and 4 bases respectively, with 10 bases between them. CDR3 sequence: CASSRRGVTEAFF. The CDR3 bases that were read are TGTGCCAGTAGTAGACGGGGAGTCACTGAA.

With respect to this clone: The read terminates 3 residues ahead of where the CDR3 ends, so the germline J gene completes it. The chain couples TRBV5-6 to TRBJ2-7; D gene unclear. Germline CDR1 SGHDT, CDR2 YYEEEE. V was cut by 2 bases and J by 3 bases, with 9 bases left in between. CDR3 size: 13 residues. The covered CDR3 bases are TGTGCCAGCAGCTTTGGCCGTAACTACGAG. As protein: CASSFGRNYE. The CDR3 as a whole reads CASSFGRNYEQYF.

A remark on this clone: The missing CDR3 end, 3 residues past where the read stops, is filled in from the germline J gene. The J gene is TRBJ2-1, the V gene TRBV29-1, with 8 bases fitting TRBD2. There are 15 residues in the CDR3. CDR1 is SQVTM, CDR2 ANQGSEA, per germline. V lost 5 bases, J lost 3 bases, and 9 bases stayed unmatched. This CDR3 reads CSVSGGGFGYNEQFF. The sequenced part of the CDR3 DNA is TGCAGCGTTTCGGGGGGGGGTTTTGGCTACAATGAG.

For this clone: The read finishes 3 residues shy of the CDR3 end, and the germline J gene is used to complete it. The chain uses TRBV2 and TRBJ2-7; no reliable D call. The V gene's germline CDR1 is SNHLY and CDR2 FYNNEI. Trimming took 5 bases from V and 1 from J, leaving 6 bases between them. This CDR3 region has 12 residues. The chain's CDR3 is CASSYSSYEQYF. Incomplete CDR3 DNA: TGTGCCAGCAGTTATAGTTCCTACGAG.

A note on this clone: The DNA ends 3 residues before the CDR3 does, and the rest of the CDR3 is filled in from the germline J gene. This chain connects TRBV5-1 to TRBJ2-1; maybe TRBD2 (6 bases). Germline CDR1 reads SGHRS; CDR2 reads YFSETQ. The CDR3 contains 14 residues. Trimming cost V 2 bases and J 4 bases, with 10 bases left between them. The CDR3 loop is CASSFSGAYNEQFF. The covered CDR3 bases are TGCGCCAGCAGCTTTAGCGGAGCTTACAATGAG.

In the case of this clone: The read stops 3 residues short of the end of the CDR3; the missing end is completed from the germline J gene. The chain links TRBV13 to TRBJ2-1; perhaps TRBD1 as D (6 bases). The CDR3 is made up of 16 amino acids. Looked up from germline, CDR1 is PRHDT and CDR2 is FYEKMQ (reference sequence). Trimming shortened V by 1 base and J by 8 bases, and 18 bases separated the two germline ends. CDR3 protein: CASSLVGQGSMDEQFF. CDR3 bases read: TGTGCCAGCAGCTTAGTTGGGCAGGGGTCTATGGATGAG.

For this clone: Compared with germline, one end of the junction differs, possibly owing to a read error. Read coverage stops 3 residues before the CDR3 terminus; the germline J gene supplies the remainder. The chain employs TRBV4-2 and TRBJ2-7, with 9 positions matching TRBD2. The CDR3 is 16 residues long. CDR1 is LGHNA, CDR2 YNFKEQ, per germline. The CDR3 DNA, read in part, is TGCGCCAGCAGCCAAGAGTACGGGACTAGCTTCTACGAG. This translates into CASSQEYGTSFYE. The whole CDR3 sequence reads CASSQEYGTSFYEQYF.

In regard to this clone: The CDR3 end falls 3 residues outside the read, so it is completed with the germline J gene. This chain connects TRBV29-1 to TRBJ1-1, with a weak D call TRBD1 (6 bases). The CDR3 spans 11 residues. Germline V lookup: CDR1 SQVTM, CDR2 ANQGSEA. Deletions cut 7 bases from V and 4 bases from J, with 10 bases between. The sequenced CDR3 bases are TGCAGCGCCACAGGGCCCACTGAA. It encodes CSATGPTE. The CDR3 as a whole reads CSATGPTEAFF.

A note on this clone: Coverage ceases 3 residues before the CDR3 finishes, and the germline J gene fills in the end. The chain recombines TRBV7-6 with TRBJ2-7; 8 nucleotides line up with TRBD2. The CDR3 loop spans 17 amino acids. The V and J ends lost 5 bases and 1 base, in that order; junction bases with no gene match: 13. Germline-derived CDR1 and CDR2 are SGHVS and FNYEAQ. The CDR3 bases that were read are TGTGCCAGCAGCAACCCGCCGGGGGGGGAAACTTCCTACGAG. It encodes CASSNPPGGETSYE. The entire CDR3 protein is CASSNPPGGETSYEQYF.

As for this clone: From the germline J gene comes the end of the CDR3, since the read stops 3 residues before it. V gene TRBV6-4 combines with J gene TRBJ2-3; 10 bases fit TRBD2. This CDR3 is built from 16 residues. The V and J ends lost 3 bases and 4 bases, in that order; junction bases with no gene match: 7. Germline CDR1 and CDR2: MRHNA and SNTAGT. CDR3 DNA (partial): TGTGCCAGCAGTGAGAGAGCGGGAGGGCCGGCAGATACG. Translating gives CASSERAGGPADT. The whole CDR3 sequence is CASSERAGGPADTQYF.

Points on this clone: Read data end 3 residues before the CDR3 end; the end is taken from the germline J gene. The genes are TRBV2 and TRBJ1-2; D is perhaps TRBD1 (6 bases). The CDR3 has 16 residues. V lost 4 bases and J 4 bases, leaving 19 bases between the germline ends. The germline gives CDR1 SNHLY, CDR2 FYNNEI. The DNA read from the CDR3 is TGTGCCAGCAGTGTTGGTCAGGGGATGGGCCTCTATGGC. This encodes CASSVGQGMGLYG. From start to end, the CDR3 is CASSVGQGMGLYGYTF.

Points on this clone: The read finishes 3 residues shy of the CDR3 end, and the germline J gene is used to complete it. The chain recombines TRBV30 with TRBJ1-1; a possible D gene is TRBD1 (5 bases). The CDR3 is 13 residues long. CDR1 is GTSNPN, CDR2 SVGIG, per germline (reference sequence). V was clipped by 2 bases and J by 3 bases, with 10 bases between them. The CDR3 bases that were read are TGTGCCTGGAGTCGGGGGATTTACACTGAA. Translated, it gives CAWSRGIYTE. The complete CDR3 reads CAWSRGIYTEAFF.

Points on this clone: With the read ending 3 residues before the CDR3 end, the germline J gene is used to fill in that end. V and J are TRBV29-1 and TRBJ2-1; a weak D match, TRBD1 (6 bases). The V gene's germline CDR1 is SQVTM and CDR2 ANQGSEA. CDR3 size: 13 residues. Deletions cut 7 bases from V and 0 bases from J, with 10 bases between. CDR3 protein: CSAADSSYNEQFF. The CDR3 DNA, read in part, is TGCAGCGCAGCGGACAGCTCCTACAATGAG.

As regards this clone: The CDR3 extends 3 residues past the end of the read, so its final part is completed from the germline J gene. The rearrangement joins TRBV5-1 to TRBJ2-4, with TRBD2 identical over 14 bases. From germline, CDR1 is SGHRS and CDR2 YFSETQ. CDR3 length: 18 amino acids. The trim removed 5 bases at V and 0 bases at J, leaving 7 bases unmatched. The sequenced part of the CDR3 DNA is TGCGCCAGCAGGGAGACTAGCGGGGGGGCCGTAGCCAAAAACATT. Protein: CASRETSGGAVAKNI. The CDR3 in full is CASRETSGGAVAKNIQYF.